One sample yielded the 32 T cell receptor beta chains listed below, sequenced in a study of metastatic and nonmetastatic thyroid tumors. There were no patients who had received any treatment before thyroid surgery. Using MiXCR, TCRdb re-called clones from the PCR reads. The data contain 23,000 or so clones, 20% to 30% of them singletons. Material for sequencing was tumor tissue. Receptor source: a male donor with papillary thyroid cancer or a benign thyroid nodule (not recorded which). Some clones in this sample may be carry-over from other donors' samples.

The chain employs TRBV11-2 and TRBJ2-1; TRBD2 agrees at 7 bases. The J call is in doubt because the DNA end fits TRBJ2-7 better. The CDR3 totals 16 residues. Germline V gives CDR1 SGHAT, CDR2 FQNNGV. The CDR3 loop reads CASSSTPSGTYNVQYF. CDR3 coding DNA: TGTGCCAGCAGCTCGACGCCGAGCGGGACTTACAATGTGCAGTACTTC.

Comments on this clone: With a much larger clone just one base away, this may be a read error. The identical CDR3 is also encoded by other nucleotide sequences in the sample. The chain couples TRBV19 to TRBJ2-2, with no clear D. Germline V gene sequence: CDR1 LNHDA, CDR2 SQIVND (reference sequence). V was clipped by 5 bases and J by 10 bases, with 11 bases between them. The length of the CDR3 is 12 residues. CDR3 sequence reads: CASSFGPEELFF. CDR3 sequence (DNA): TGTGCCAGTAGTTTTGGTCCCGAGGAGCTGTTTTTT.

This clone was recorded many times. The rearrangement links TRBV20-1 to TRBJ2-3; no definite D call. CDR1 DFQATT and CDR2 SNEGSKA come from the germline V gene (reference sequence). CDR3 length equals 16 residues. V gave up 3 bases and J gave up 6 bases, with 22 bases separating them. CDR3 in DNA: TGCAGTGCTAGCGCCCTAAGGCACACGACACGGGATACGCAGTATTTT. Residues: CSASALRHTTRDTQYF.

Note on this clone: A clone one base away is much larger, so this may be a read error. The chain is built from TRBV28 and TRBJ2-3, with 7 positions matching TRBD2. From germline, CDR1 is MDHEN and CDR2 SYDVKM. The V and J ends lost 8 bases and 2 bases, in that order; junction bases with no gene match: 7. The CDR3 spans 14 residues. The CDR3, as DNA: TGTGCCAGCCTCATTAGCGGGTACACAGATACGCAGTATTTT. It encodes CASLISGYTDTQYF. Full variable domain (rest looked up from reference TRBV28 and TRBJ2-3): DVKVTQSSRYLVKRTGEKVFLECVQDMDHENMFWYRQDPGLGLRLIYFSYDVKMKEKGDIPEGYSVSREKKERFSLILESASTNQTSMYLCASLISGYTDTQYFGPGTRLTVL.

This clone is a singleton in its sample. The rearrangement links TRBV11-2 to TRBJ2-7; the D gene is possibly TRBD2 (5 bases). Germline CDR1 and CDR2: SGHAT and FQNNGV. The CDR3 runs 16 residues. With 5 bases removed from V and 2 bases from J, the gap between germline ends came to 19 bases. CDR3 DNA sequence: TGTGCCAGCAGCCAAAATATGCCCGGGAAACCCTACGAGCAGTACTTC. Amino acids: CASSQNMPGKPYEQYF.

In regard to this clone: A single base separates this from a much larger clone, so it may be a read error. The chain links TRBV15 to TRBJ1-2; TRBD1 matches 7 bases. V lost 4 bases and J lost 3; bases outside the gene matches: 5. Germline V CDR1 and CDR2: LNHNV, YYDKDF (reference sequence). The CDR3 contains 14 residues. In nucleotides, the CDR3 is TGTGCCACCAGCATCGACAGGGCCTACTATGGCTACACCTTC. It translates to CATSIDRAYYGYTF.

This clone was seen ten or more times. The V and J genes are TRBV6-2 or TRBV6-3 and TRBJ1-1; possibly TRBD1 for D (5 bases). With 4 bases removed from V and 4 bases from J, the gap between germline ends came to 19 bases. Germline loops: CDR1 MNHEY, CDR2 SVGEGT. The CDR3 covers 16 residues. CDR3 bases: TGTGCCAGCAGTTCCCGGGACGATTTTTTCAGCACTGAAGCTTTCTTT. Translation gives CASSSRDDFFSTEAFF.

The chain links TRBV12-5 to TRBJ1-2, with D tentatively TRBD1 (5 bases). The ends were cut back, 5 bases at V and 10 bases at J, with 14 bases in the middle. This CDR3 is 12 amino acids long. Looked up from germline, CDR1 is LGHNT and CDR2 is FRNRAP. The CDR3 reads CASGPDMDVYTF. The DNA of the CDR3 is TGTGCTAGTGGTCCGGACATGGATGTCTACACCTTC.

There are a few counts of this clone. The chain uses TRBV20-1 and TRBJ2-4, with 7 positions matching TRBD1. CDR3 size: 23 residues. CDR1 and CDR2 (germline): DFQATT, SNEGSKA (reference sequence). V trimming: 3 bases; J trimming: 0 bases; junction bases outside the gene matches: 29. Here the CDR3 reads CSASLTHPATGYSSSSAKNIQYF. The CDR3 DNA sequence: TGCAGTGCTAGTCTCACCCACCCGGCGACAGGGTACAGTTCTAGTTCAGCCAAAAACATTCAGTACTTC.

Ten or more counts support this clone. The J gene is TRBJ1-2, the V gene TRBV30; tentative D call: TRBD1 (5 bases). Trimming removed 5 bases at V and 8 bases at J, with 12 bases between. Germline V gives CDR1 GTSNPN, CDR2 SVGIG (reference sequence). The CDR3 covers 11 residues. CDR3 in DNA: TGTGCCTGGCGGGGGGTTTGGGGCTACACCTTC. Translation gives CAWRGVWGYTF. Based on the CDR3 plus reference TRBV30 and TRBJ1-2, the full variable domain is SQTIHQWPATLVQPVGSPLSLECTVEGTSNPNLYWYRQAAGRGLQLLFYSVGIGQISSEVPQNLSASRPQDRQFILSSKKLLLSDSGFYLCAWRGVWGYTFGSGTRLTVV.

This clone has ten or more counts. This chain uses TRBV27 with TRBJ1-6, with D perhaps TRBD1 (6 bases). Germline V gene lookup returns CDR1 MNHEY and CDR2 SMNVEV (reference sequence). V was pared by 0 bases and J by 9 bases, with 18 bases between. This CDR3 is 17 amino acids long. Written as DNA, the CDR3 is TGTGCCAGCAGTTTATCGGGCGGCAGGGGAATGGGTTCACCCCTCCACTTT. It codes for CASSLSGGRGMGSPLHF.

This clone was seen only a few times. This may be a read error, as it is one base from a much larger clone. This sequence joins TRBV11-3 and TRBJ2-1; D possibly corresponds to TRBD2 (5 bases). The CDR3 sequence is 12 residues long. Germline loops: CDR1 SGHNT, CDR2 YENEEA. CDR3 loop: CASSTNGWEQSF. CDR3 coding DNA: TGTGCCAGCAGTACCAATGGATGGGAGCAGTCCTTC.

This clone was counted ten times or more. The identical CDR3 is also encoded by other nucleotide sequences in the sample. V is TRBV28 and J is TRBJ2-1, with TRBD1 matching over 7 bases. After removal of 5 bases from V and 9 bases from J, the junction contained 7 bases not matched to a gene. Germline V CDR1 and CDR2: MDHEN, SYDVKM. CDR3 length: 13 residues. The chain's CDR3 is CASSLGTAGEQFF. The CDR3 nucleotides are TGTGCCAGCAGTCTAGGGACAGCCGGTGAGCAGTTCTTC.

Comment on this clone: Different DNA sequences within this sample yield the same CDR3. This sequence joins TRBV6-1 and TRBJ2-7; the D gene is possibly TRBD1 (6 bases). Germline V gene data show CDR1 as MNHNS and CDR2 as SASEGT. V lost 6 bases and J 1 base, leaving 13 bases between the germline ends. This CDR3 contains 14 residues. CDR3 protein: CASSRDRNSYEQYF. The CDR3 bases are TGTGCCAGCAGCCGAGACAGGAATTCCTACGAGCAGTACTTC.

In this sample, this clone turned up many times. The chain recombines TRBV6-2 or TRBV6-3 with TRBJ1-2; TRBD1 is a possible D gene (5 bases). The germline CDR1 and CDR2 sequences are MNHEY and SVGEGT. Trimming left V 6 bases short and J 3 bases short, with 14 bases between. CDR3 size: 14 residues. CDR3 protein: CASRHPPTDYGYTF. DNA of the CDR3: TGTGCCAGCAGACACCCCCCGACAGACTATGGCTACACCTTC.

A note on this clone: This may arise from a read error, as a much more abundant clone is one base away. This chain uses TRBV5-4 with TRBJ2-7; no firm D call. Germline CDR1 and CDR2: SGHNT and YYREEE (reference sequence). The V end was cut by 1 base, the J end by 2 bases, with 7 bases between. The CDR3 runs 13 residues. CDR3 nucleotide sequence: TGTGCCAGCAGCTTGTGTACTGCCTACGAGCAGTACTTC. It yields the protein CASSLCTAYEQYF.

This clone was recorded at least ten times. The chain recombines TRBV10-3 with TRBJ1-2; a weak D match, TRBD1 (6 bases). The CDR3 is 14 residues long. Germline CDR1 and CDR2: ENHRY and SYGVKD. V was cut by 5 bases and J by 0 bases, with 10 bases left in between. The CDR3: CAISPGQPNYGYTF. The CDR3 bases are TGTGCCATCAGTCCAGGACAGCCTAACTATGGCTACACCTTC.

This clone was observed at least ten times. The chain has TRBV19 and TRBJ2-1; D tentatively fits TRBD1 or TRBD2 (5 bases each). This CDR3 has 13 amino acids. Germline V gives CDR1 LNHDA, CDR2 SQIVND (reference sequence). The V end lost 6 bases, the J end lost 7 bases, and 13 bases lay between the germline ends. CDR3 in amino acids: CASRPRGENEQFF. CDR3 DNA sequence: TGTGCCAGTAGACCACGGGGCGAGAATGAGCAGTTCTTC. Together with reference TRBV19 and TRBJ2-1, the CDR3 gives the full variable domain: DGGITQSPKYLFRKEGQNVTLSCEQNLNHDAMYWYRQDPGQGLRLIYYSQIVNDFQKGDIAEGYSVSREKKESFPLTVTSAQKNPTAFYLCASRPRGENEQFFGPGTRLTVL.

This clone showed up many times. V is TRBV7-9 and J is TRBJ1-1, with 8 bases identical to TRBD1. J lost 4 bases, V lost 3 bases, and 4 bases had no gene match. The germline CDR1 and CDR2 sequences are SEHNR and FQNEAQ (reference sequence). This CDR3 has 14 residues. CDR3 DNA sequence: TGTGCCAGCAGCTTGATCACAGGGGGCACTGAAGCTTTCTTT. Its protein is CASSLITGGTEAFF.

Within the sample, this clone is medium-sized. V and J are TRBV6-2 or TRBV6-3 and TRBJ1-1; 11 bases are a match to TRBD1. J was trimmed by 4 bases and V by 7 bases; bases with no gene match: 8. This CDR3 has 15 residues. Germline V gives CDR1 MNHEY, CDR2 SVGEGT. The CDR3 is CASTPGGTGGTEAFF. In DNA, the CDR3 is TGTGCCAGCACTCCCGGTGGGACAGGGGGCACTGAAGCTTTCTTT.

The rearrangement links TRBV20-1 to TRBJ2-7; D is unresolved. With 3 bases removed from V and 5 bases from J, the gap between germline ends came to 11 bases. CDR3 length: 12 amino acids. Germline V gene sequence: CDR1 DFQATT, CDR2 SNEGSKA (reference sequence). In DNA, the CDR3 is TGCAGTGCTAGGGATCCGCCCAACGAGCAGTACTTC. It specifies CSARDPPNEQYF.

The V call is TRBV28, the J call TRBJ2-7, with D perhaps being TRBD1 or TRBD2 (5 bases each). This CDR3 is 14 amino acids long. Trimming cost V 6 bases and J 4 bases, with 16 bases left between them. Germline CDR1 and CDR2: MDHEN and SYDVKM. The CDR3, as DNA: TGTGCCAGCAGGGCACAGTGGAGGACATACGAGCAGTACTTC. Amino acids: CASRAQWRTYEQYF.

V is TRBV5-6 and J is TRBJ2-5; D is perhaps TRBD2 (6 bases). In germline, CDR1 is SGHDT, CDR2 YYEEEE. Trimming removed 1 base at V and 3 bases at J, with 16 bases between. The CDR3 sequence is 16 residues long. CDR3 loop: CASSLRGTSWEETQYF. In DNA, the CDR3 is TGTGCCAGCAGCTTGCGCGGGACCTCCTGGGAAGAGACCCAGTACTTC.

In its sample, this clone was seen a few times. This chain joins TRBV6-2 or TRBV6-3 and TRBJ1-1; D is ambiguous. The V end was cut by 0 bases, the J end by 3 bases, with 5 bases between. Germline lookup yields CDR1 MNHEY and CDR2 SVGEGT. The CDR3 runs 13 residues. The CDR3 nucleotides are TGTGCCAGCAGTTACTCGATTTACACTGAAGCTTTCTTT. Protein: CASSYSIYTEAFF.

This clone was recorded at least ten times. This sequence joins TRBV14 and TRBJ2-5; D ambiguous. Per germline, CDR1 SGHDN and CDR2 FVKESK. The CDR3 is 14 residues long. The V and J ends lost 0 bases and 5 bases respectively, with 10 bases between them. Here the CDR3 reads CASSQEDTWETQYF. In DNA, the CDR3 is TGTGCCAGCAGCCAAGAAGACACCTGGGAGACCCAGTACTTC. Variable domain in full (rest from reference TRBV14 and TRBJ2-5): EAGVTQFPSHSVIEKGQTVTLRCDPISGHDNLYWYRRVMGKEIKFLLHFVKESKQDESGMPNNRFLAERTGGTYSTLKVQPAELEDSGVYFCASSQEDTWETQYFGPGTRLLVL.

This clone was recorded at least ten times. Since a much larger clone is just one base distant, this may be a read error. The same CDR3 arises from other DNA sequences in this sample as well. V usage is TRBV30 and J usage is TRBJ1-2; D possibly corresponds to TRBD1 (5 bases). The CDR3 has 13 residues. Germline loops: CDR1 GTSNPN, CDR2 SVGIG (reference sequence). CDR3 loop: CAWRIGWDYDYTF. In nucleotides, the CDR3 is TGTGCCTGGAGGATCGGTTGGGACTATGACTACACCTTC.

Notes on this clone: One end of the junction fails to match germline, which may point to a read error. V is TRBV27 and J is TRBJ2-1; D remains unclear. Germline CDR1 and CDR2: MNHEY and SMNVEV (reference sequence). This CDR3 region has 15 residues. CDR3 amino acids: CASTPTIGYYKEQFF. CDR3 in DNA: TGTGCCAGCACCCCTACTATCGGATACTACAAAGAGCAGTTCTTC.

In the case of this clone: The junction shows a germline mismatch at one end, possibly a read error. The chain uses TRBV12-3 or TRBV12-4 and TRBJ2-3; 8 bases align to TRBD2. The CDR3 contains 15 residues. CDR3 amino acids: CASNLGLAGTDTQYF. The CDR3 DNA reads TGTGCCAGCAATTTAGGACTAGCTGGCACAGATACGCAGTATTTT.

Worth noting for this clone: A clone one base away is much larger, so this may be a read error. The gene calls are TRBV10-2 and TRBJ2-2; D gene unclear. Germline V lookup: CDR1 WSHSY, CDR2 SAAADI. V lost 5 bases to trimming and J lost 0 bases, with 13 bases between them. The CDR3 spans 16 residues. The CDR3 DNA sequence: TGCGCCAGCAGTTATATAGAGACCCCGAACACCGGGGAGCTGTTTTTT. Its protein product is CASSYIETPNTGELFF.

J is TRBJ2-1 and V is TRBV7-9, with 10 bases that match TRBD1. Germline trimming cut 7 bases from V and 8 bases from J; bases unmatched to any gene: 5. Per the germline V gene, CDR1 is SEHNR and CDR2 is FQNEAQ (reference sequence). The length of the CDR3 is 13 residues. The chain's CDR3 is CASISGQGYEQFF. The CDR3 DNA follows: TGTGCCAGCATCTCGGGACAGGGGTATGAGCAGTTCTTC. The complete variable domain, with remaining parts taken from reference TRBV7-9 and TRBJ2-1, reads DTGVSQNPRHKITKRGQNVTFRCDPISEHNRLYWYRQTLGQGPEFLTYFQNEAQLEKSRLLSDRFSAERPKGSFSTLEIQRTEQGDSAMYLCASISGQGYEQFFGPGTRLTVL.

A word on this clone: With a much larger clone just one base away, this may be a read error. The chain carries TRBV7-8 and TRBJ2-5; no clear D. CDR1 is SGHVS and CDR2 is FQNEAQ in the germline V gene. CDR3 size: 13 residues. The DNA of the CDR3 is TGTGCCAGCAGCTTAGTAGGTTTTGAGACCCACTACTTC. It yields the protein CASSLVGFETHYF.

This clone was observed a few times. The genes are TRBV10-3 and TRBJ2-7, with D possibly matching TRBD1 (5 bases). The V gene lost 6 bases and the J gene lost 1 base, with 16 bases spanning the gap. This CDR3 is built from 15 residues. The germline gives CDR1 ENHRY, CDR2 SYGVKD. The CDR3 here is CAISPSTETSYEQYF. The DNA of the CDR3 is TGTGCCATCAGCCCTTCGACAGAAACATCCTACGAGCAGTACTTC.